The 6 T cell receptor beta chains in this list originate from one sample, sequenced in a study of spatial heterogeneity in lung cancer. As to time point: sample taken at primary tumor resection. Unsorted tumor, nontumor lung tissue or cryopreserved PBMC supplied the whole RNA. From the 5' RACE reads, TCRdb called clonotypes with MiXCR, one entry per CDR3 protein. The table records 13,000 or so distinct CDR3 sequences, 3.9% of them present only once. This specimen was PBMCs, taken at surgery. Every receptor here comes from a male donor with early-stage non-small cell lung cancer.

By its share, this clonotype is medium-sized. This beta chain is off target for a library built for alpha chains, so its abundance means little. The chain uses TRBV29-1 and TRBJ2-3, with D possibly TRBD1 on 7 matching bases. Germline loops: CDR1 SQVTM, CDR2 ANQGSEA. The CDR3 consists of 14 residues. The V and J ends lost 7 bases and 2 bases respectively, with 16 bases between them. The chain's CDR3 is CSAVRGADTDTQYF. The DNA for the CDR3 is TGCAGCGCCGTCAGGGGGGCGGACACAGATACGCAGTATTTT.

This clonotype showed up many times. A library made for alpha chains picked up this beta chain off target, so its size means little. The chain has TRBV28 and TRBJ2-3; D gene ambiguous. Per the germline V gene, CDR1 is MDHEN and CDR2 is SYDVKM. The ends were cut back, 6 bases at V and 2 bases at J, with 15 bases in the middle. This CDR3 is 15 amino acids long. The CDR3 nucleotides read TGTGCCAGCAGCCCATGGGCGATATCCACAGATACGCAGTATTTT. This gives the protein CASSPWAISTDTQYF.

This clonotype was observed at least ten times. Found in a library prepared for alpha chains, this beta chain is an off-target read, and its abundance has little meaning. The gene calls are TRBV12-3 or TRBV12-4 and TRBJ2-1; 9 bases are a match to TRBD2. With 3 bases clipped from V and 4 bases from J, the junction kept 4 bases outside the gene matches. This CDR3 comprises 15 residues. The CDR3 protein is CASSFSGRTYNEQFF. DNA for the CDR3: TGTGCCAGCAGTTTTAGCGGGAGAACTTACAATGAGCAGTTCTTC.

The sample holds many counts of this clonotype. This beta chain is an off-target read within a library intended for alpha chains, so its frequency means little. V and J are TRBV19 and TRBJ2-3; D is unresolved. V shed 6 bases and J shed 7 bases, with 20 bases lying between them. CDR1 is LNHDA, CDR2 SQIVND, per germline (reference sequence). The CDR3 extends over 15 amino acids. CDR3 nucleotide sequence: TGTGCCAGTAGATGGGATGCCACTCCCGACCATACGCAGTATTTT. This sequence encodes CASRWDATPDHTQYF. Filled out from reference TRBV19 and TRBJ2-3, the complete variable domain reads DGGITQSPKYLFRKEGQNVTLSCEQNLNHDAMYWYRQDPGQGLRLIYYSQIVNDFQKGDIAEGYSVSREKKESFPLTVTSAQKNPTAFYLCASRWDATPDHTQYFGPGTRLTVL.

This clonotype was counted at least ten times. This beta chain slipped into a library made for alpha chains as a stray read, so its size is not meaningful. The chain recombines TRBV5-1 with TRBJ1-1; 10 bases match TRBD1. Losses at the gene ends were 4 bases for V and 1 base for J; bases not matched to a gene: 7. This CDR3 spans 16 amino acids. Germline CDR1 and CDR2: SGHRS and YFSETQ. The CDR3 coding sequence is TGCGCCAGCAGCCCAAGACAGGGGGCGGAGAACACTGAAGCTTTCTTT. Protein product: CASSPRQGAENTEAFF.

This clonotype came up many times. This beta chain came through as a stray read in a library set up for alpha chains, and its size says little. The chain carries TRBV7-8 and TRBJ2-5; D not resolved. The CDR3 extends over 13 amino acids. Germline V gene sequence: CDR1 SGHVS, CDR2 FQNEAQ. V was trimmed by 5 bases and J by 3 bases, leaving 10 bases between them. CDR3 sequence (DNA): TGTGCCAGCAGCCCCAGGCCCGAAGAGACCCAGTACTTC. This gives the protein CASSPRPEETQYF. Variable domain in full (rest from reference TRBV7-8 and TRBJ2-5): GAGVSQSPRYKVAKRGQDVALRCDPISGHVSLFWYQQALGQGPEFLTYFQNEAQLDKSGLPSDRFFAERPEGSVSTLKIQRTQQEDSAVYLCASSPRPEETQYFGPGTRLLVL.